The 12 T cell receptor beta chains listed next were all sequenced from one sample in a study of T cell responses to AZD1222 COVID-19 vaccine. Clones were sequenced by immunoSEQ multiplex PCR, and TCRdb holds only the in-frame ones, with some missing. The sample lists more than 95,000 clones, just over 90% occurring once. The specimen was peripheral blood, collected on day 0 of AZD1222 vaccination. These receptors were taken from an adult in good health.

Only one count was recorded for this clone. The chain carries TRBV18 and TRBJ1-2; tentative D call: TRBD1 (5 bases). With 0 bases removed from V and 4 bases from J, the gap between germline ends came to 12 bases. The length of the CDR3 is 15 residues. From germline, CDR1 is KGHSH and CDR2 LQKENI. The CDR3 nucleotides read TGTGCCAGCTCACCACCGACCAGGGAAAGCTATGGCTACACCTTC. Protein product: CASSPPTRESYGYTF.

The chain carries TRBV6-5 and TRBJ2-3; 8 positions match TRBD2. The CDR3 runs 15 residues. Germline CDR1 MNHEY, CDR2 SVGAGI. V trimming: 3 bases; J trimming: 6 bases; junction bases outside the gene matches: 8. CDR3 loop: CASSYSGDRMDTQYF. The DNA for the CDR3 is TGTGCCAGCAGTTATAGCGGGGACCGCATGGATACGCAGTATTTT.

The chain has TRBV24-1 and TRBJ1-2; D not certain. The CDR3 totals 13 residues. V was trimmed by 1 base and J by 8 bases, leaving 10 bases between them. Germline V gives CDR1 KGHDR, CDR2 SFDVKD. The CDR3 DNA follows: TGTGCCACCAGTGATTTTCCGGGTAACGGCTACACCTTC. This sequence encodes CATSDFPGNGYTF.

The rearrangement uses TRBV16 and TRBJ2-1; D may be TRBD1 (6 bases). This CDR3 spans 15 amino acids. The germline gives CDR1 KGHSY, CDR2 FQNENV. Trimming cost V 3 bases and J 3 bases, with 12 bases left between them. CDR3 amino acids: CASSQRTVIYNEQFF. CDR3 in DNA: TGTGCCAGCAGCCAGAGGACAGTTATCTACAATGAGCAGTTCTTC.

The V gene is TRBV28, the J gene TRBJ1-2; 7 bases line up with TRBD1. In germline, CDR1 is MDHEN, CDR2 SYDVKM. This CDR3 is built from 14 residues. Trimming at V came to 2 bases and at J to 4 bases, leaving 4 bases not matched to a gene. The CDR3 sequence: CASSLVRDSYGYTF. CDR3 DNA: TGTGCCAGCAGTTTAGTAAGGGACAGCTATGGCTACACCTTC.

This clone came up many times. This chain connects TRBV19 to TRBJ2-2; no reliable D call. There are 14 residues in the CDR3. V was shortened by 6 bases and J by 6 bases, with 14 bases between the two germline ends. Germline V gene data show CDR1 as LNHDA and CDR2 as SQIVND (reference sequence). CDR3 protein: CASSLLWGAGELFF. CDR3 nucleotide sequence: TGTGCCAGTAGCCTATTGTGGGGTGCCGGGGAGCTGTTTTTT.

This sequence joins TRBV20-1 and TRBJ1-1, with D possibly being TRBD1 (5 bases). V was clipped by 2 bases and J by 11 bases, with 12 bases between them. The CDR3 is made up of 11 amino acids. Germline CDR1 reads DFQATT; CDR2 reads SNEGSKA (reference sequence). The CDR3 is CSARTWDRAFF. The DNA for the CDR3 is TGCAGTGCTAGAACCTGGGACCGGGCTTTCTTT.

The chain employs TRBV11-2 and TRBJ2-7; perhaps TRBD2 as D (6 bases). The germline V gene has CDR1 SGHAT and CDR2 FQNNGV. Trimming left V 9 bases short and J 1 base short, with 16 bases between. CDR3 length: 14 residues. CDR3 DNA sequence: TGTGCCAGTGGGACTCTCCTGGGGTCCTACGAGCAGTACTTC. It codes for CASGTLLGSYEQYF.

The CDR3 loop is CASSGGVRGRNTIYF. CDR3 nucleotides: TGTGCCAGCAGTGGAGGCGTCAGGGGTAGAAACACCATATATTTT. V gene TRBV2 combines with J gene TRBJ1-3, with D perhaps matching TRBD1 (6 bases). This CDR3 spans 15 amino acids. CDR1 is SNHLY, CDR2 FYNNEI, per germline. The germline V and J ends were trimmed by 4 bases and 5 bases, with 15 bases remaining between them. Full variable domain (missing parts from reference TRBV2 and TRBJ1-3): EPEVTQTPSHQVTQMGQEVILRCVPISNHLYFYWYRQILGQKVEFLVSFYNNEISEKSEIFDDQFSVERPDGSNFTLKIRSTKLEDSAMYFCASSGGVRGRNTIYFGEGSWLTVV.

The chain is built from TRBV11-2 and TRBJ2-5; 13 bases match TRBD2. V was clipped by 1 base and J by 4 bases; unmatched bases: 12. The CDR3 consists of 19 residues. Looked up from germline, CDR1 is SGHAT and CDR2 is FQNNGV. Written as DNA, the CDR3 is TGTGCCAGCAGCTTAGGAGGGACTAGCGGGATCATCCGTCGAGAGACCCAGTACTTC. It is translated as CASSLGGTSGIIRRETQYF.

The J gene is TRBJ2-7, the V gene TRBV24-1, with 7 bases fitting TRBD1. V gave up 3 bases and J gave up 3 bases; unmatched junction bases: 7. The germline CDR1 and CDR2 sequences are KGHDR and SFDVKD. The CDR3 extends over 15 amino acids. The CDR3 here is CATSDPGDSNYEQYF. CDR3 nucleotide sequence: TGTGCCACCAGTGATCCAGGGGACAGCAACTACGAGCAGTACTTC.

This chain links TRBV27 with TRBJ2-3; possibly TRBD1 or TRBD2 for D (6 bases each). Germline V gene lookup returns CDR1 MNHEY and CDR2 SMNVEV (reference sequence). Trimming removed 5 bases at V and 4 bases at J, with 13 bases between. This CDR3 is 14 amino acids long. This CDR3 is CASSKGGMADTQYF. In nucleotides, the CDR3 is TGTGCCAGCAGTAAAGGGGGGATGGCAGATACGCAGTATTTT.